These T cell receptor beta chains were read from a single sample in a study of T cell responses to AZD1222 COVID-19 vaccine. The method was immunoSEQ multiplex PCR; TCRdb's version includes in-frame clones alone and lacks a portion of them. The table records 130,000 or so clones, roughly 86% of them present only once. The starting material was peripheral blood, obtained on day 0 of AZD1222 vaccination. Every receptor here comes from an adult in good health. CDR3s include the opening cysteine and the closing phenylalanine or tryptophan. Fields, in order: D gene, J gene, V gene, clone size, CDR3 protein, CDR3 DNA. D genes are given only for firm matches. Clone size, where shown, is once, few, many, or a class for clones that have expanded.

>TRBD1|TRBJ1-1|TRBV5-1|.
CASSGTELNTEAFF
TGCGCCAGCAGTGGGACAGAGTTAAACACTGAAGCTTTCTTT
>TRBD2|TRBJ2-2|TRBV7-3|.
CASSSQAGVSTGELFF
TGTGCCAGCAGCTCCCAAGCGGGAGTTAGTACCGGGGAGCTGTTTTTT
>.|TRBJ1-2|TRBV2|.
CASSDRARYYGYTF
TGTGCCAGCAGTGACAGGGCCCGTTACTATGGCTACACCTTC
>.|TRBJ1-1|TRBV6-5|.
CASSSDGEGNTEAFF
TGTGCCAGCAGTTCCGACGGAGAGGGGAACACTGAAGCTTTCTTT
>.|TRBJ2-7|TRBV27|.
CASSGGRGYEQYF
TGTGCCAGCTCCGGGGGTCGGGGCTACGAGCAGTACTTC
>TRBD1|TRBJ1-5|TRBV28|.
CASSLGSGGQQPQHF
TGTGCCAGCAGTTTAGGTTCAGGGGGTCAACAGCCCCAGCATTTT
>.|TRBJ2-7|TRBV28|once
CASSRGVDEQYF
TGTGCCAGCAGTCGGGGTGTGGACGAGCAGTACTTC
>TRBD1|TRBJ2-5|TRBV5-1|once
CASSLPGQGAGETQYF
TGCGCCAGCAGCTTGCCGGGACAGGGGGCGGGGGAGACCCAGTACTTC
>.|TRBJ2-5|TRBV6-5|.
CASRSTVGGETQYF
TGTGCCAGCAGGTCTACCGTTGGGGGGGAGACCCAGTACTTC
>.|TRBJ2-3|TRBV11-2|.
CASSSDSTDTQYF
TGTGCCAGCAGCTCCGATAGCACAGATACGCAGTATTTT
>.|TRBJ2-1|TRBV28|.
CASSATHNEQFF
TGTGCCAGCAGTGCCACCCACAATGAGCAGTTCTTC
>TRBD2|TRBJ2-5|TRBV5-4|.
CASSLYRGAGGQETQYF
TGTGCCAGCAGCTTGTACCGGGGAGCGGGGGGGCAAGAGACCCAGTACTTC
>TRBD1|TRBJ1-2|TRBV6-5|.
CASRQPGQGLYGYTF
TGTGCCAGCAGACAACCGGGACAGGGACTCTATGGCTACACCTTC
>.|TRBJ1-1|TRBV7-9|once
CASSIPTGSGTEAFF
TGTGCCAGCAGCATTCCTACAGGGTCGGGCACTGAAGCTTTCTTT
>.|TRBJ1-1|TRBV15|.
CATSRGEMGHKNTEAFF
TGTGCCACCAGCAGAGGCGAGATGGGACACAAGAACACTGAAGCTTTCTTT
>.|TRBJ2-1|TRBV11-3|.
CASSLAQYNEQFF
TGTGCCAGCAGCTTAGCCCAATACAATGAGCAGTTCTTC
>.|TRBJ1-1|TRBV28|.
CASMRLGMTMNTEAFF
TGTGCCAGCATGCGTTTAGGAATGACAATGAACACTGAAGCTTTCTTT
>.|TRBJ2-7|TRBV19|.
CASSVSGRGTYEQYF
TGTGCCAGTAGTGTGAGCGGCAGGGGCACCTACGAGCAGTACTTC
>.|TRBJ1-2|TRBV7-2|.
CASSLGGTGTQFGYTF
TGTGCCAGCAGCTTAGGCGGTACCGGAACCCAATTTGGCTACACCTTC
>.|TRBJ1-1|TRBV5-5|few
CASSLDLNTEAFF
TGTGCCAGCAGCTTGGACCTGAACACTGAAGCTTTCTTT
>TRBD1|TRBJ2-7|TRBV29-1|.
CSVASRTGAHEQYF
TGCAGCGTTGCATCTAGGACAGGGGCCCACGAGCAGTACTTC
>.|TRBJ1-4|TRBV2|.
CASIAQTTNEKLFF
TGTGCCAGCATTGCACAGACAACTAATGAAAAACTGTTTTTT
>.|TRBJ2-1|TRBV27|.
CASRLYEGLFF
TGTGCCAGCAGGCTCTACGAGGGGCTGTTCTTC
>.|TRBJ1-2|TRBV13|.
CASSLGGTAARGYTF
TGTGCCAGCAGCTTAGGGGGGACCGCGGCACGTGGCTACACCTTC
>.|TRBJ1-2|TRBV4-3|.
CASSQDSRSALRGYTF
TGCGCCAGCAGCCAAGATTCGAGGAGTGCCCTCAGAGGCTACACCTTC
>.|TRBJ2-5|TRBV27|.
CASMVSSSGETQYF
TGTGCCAGCATGGTTTCTAGCTCCGGAGAGACCCAGTACTTC
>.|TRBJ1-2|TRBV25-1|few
CASSESGRGYGYTF
TGTGCCAGCAGTGAAAGCGGCAGAGGGTATGGCTACACCTTC
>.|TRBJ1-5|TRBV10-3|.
CAISNLGGQPQHF
TGTGCCATCAGTAATTTAGGAGGACAGCCCCAGCATTTT
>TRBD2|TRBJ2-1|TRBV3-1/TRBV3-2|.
CASRGLAGGPVGNEQFF
TGTGCCAGCAGGGGGCTAGCGGGAGGGCCGGTTGGTAATGAGCAGTTCTTC
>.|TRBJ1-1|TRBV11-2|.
CASRALRSMNTEAFF
TGTGCCAGCAGAGCCTTACGGTCAATGAACACTGAAGCTTTCTTT
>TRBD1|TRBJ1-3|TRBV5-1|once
CASSLLPLTGDGNTIYF
TGCGCCAGCAGCTTGTTACCCCTGACAGGGGATGGAAACACCATATATTTT
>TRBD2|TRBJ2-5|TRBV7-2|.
CASSWTSGAGGETQYF
TGTGCCAGCAGCTGGACGTCTGGAGCGGGGGGAGAGACCCAGTACTTC
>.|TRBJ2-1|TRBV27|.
CASSRGRGPLNEQFF
TGTGCCAGCAGTCGTGGACGGGGCCCTCTCAATGAGCAGTTCTTC
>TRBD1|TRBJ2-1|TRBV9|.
CASSVAGTGAPDEQFF
TGTGCCAGCAGCGTAGCAGGGACAGGGGCCCCGGATGAGCAGTTCTTC
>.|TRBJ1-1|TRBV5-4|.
CASRIGDENTEAFF
TGTGCCAGCAGAATAGGGGACGAAAACACTGAAGCTTTCTTT
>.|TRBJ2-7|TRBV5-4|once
CASSSVGRNYEQYF
TGTGCCAGCAGCTCGGTGGGGCGGAACTACGAGCAGTACTTC
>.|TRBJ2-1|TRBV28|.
CASSTNANEQFF
TGTGCCAGCAGCACAAACGCGAATGAGCAGTTCTTC
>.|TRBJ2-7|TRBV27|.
CASSLRAGFSYEQYF
TGTGCCAGCAGTTTAAGGGCAGGGTTCTCCTACGAGCAGTACTTC
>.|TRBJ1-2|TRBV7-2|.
CASSLGTTNYGYTF
TGTGCCAGCAGCTTGGGGACCACTAACTATGGCTACACCTTC
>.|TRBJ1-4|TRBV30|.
CAWSPRGRTNEKLFF
TGTGCCTGGAGCCCTCGGGGTAGGACTAATGAAAAACTGTTTTTT
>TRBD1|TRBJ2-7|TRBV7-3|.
CASSPGTGVSEQYF
TGTGCCAGCAGCCCCGGGACAGGGGTCTCCGAGCAGTACTTC
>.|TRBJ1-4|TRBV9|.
CASSAIGATNEKLFF
TGTGCCAGCAGCGCCATTGGGGCAACTAATGAAAAACTGTTTTTT
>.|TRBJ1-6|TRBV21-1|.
CAIPDRLYNSPLHF
TGTGCCATCCCAGACCGACTTTATAATTCACCCCTCCACTTT
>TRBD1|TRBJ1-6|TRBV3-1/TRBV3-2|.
CASSPGQGGNSPLHF
TGTGCCAGCAGCCCGGGACAGGGAGGTAATTCACCCCTCCACTTT
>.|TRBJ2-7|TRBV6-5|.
CASSYGTASEQYF
TGTGCCAGCAGTTACGGGACGGCTTCCGAGCAGTACTTC
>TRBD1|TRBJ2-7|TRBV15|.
CATSRDKGAISYEQYF
TGTGCCACCAGCAGAGATAAGGGGGCTATATCCTACGAGCAGTACTTC
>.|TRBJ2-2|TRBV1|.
CTSSPDTGELFF
TGCACCAGCAGCCCAGACACCGGGGAGCTGTTTTTT
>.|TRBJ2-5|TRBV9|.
CASSVSQGRETQYF
TGTGCCAGCAGCGTAAGTCAGGGAAGAGAGACCCAGTACTTC
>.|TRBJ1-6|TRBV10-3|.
CAISRGGGDSPLHF
TGTGCCATCAGTAGAGGCGGGGGGGATTCACCCCTCCACTTT
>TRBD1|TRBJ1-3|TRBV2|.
CASRRTGGLSGNTIYF
TGTGCCAGCAGGAGAACAGGGGGTCTCTCTGGAAACACCATATATTTT